This T cell receptor beta chain was captured by sequencing in a study of blood T cells in healthy people across ages. Study context: Every two T cells gave about one barcoded beta molecule via template switching. Study findings and constraints: There was no known CMV status for donors, so expanded clonotype changes were possibly confounded.

The CDR3 is 13 amino acids. Germline V gives CDR1 DFQATT, CDR2 SNEGSKA (reference sequence). As regards this clonotype: What it binds is not known. Given a much more abundant clone one base away, this may be a read error.

Combining a sample-barcoded 5' primer with a J-beta primer mix, a second PCR ran for roughly 7 to 11 cycles. TCRdb re-called the 5' RACE reads through MiXCR, storing one row per CDR3 protein. The profile shows about 1 million distinct CDR3 sequences, under 45% of them singletons. The chain uses TRBV20-1 and TRBJ2-7, with 11 nucleotides matching TRBD2. Material for sequencing was blood. This TCR was sampled from a woman aged 55-70 years in good health. CDR3 coding DNA: TGCAGCACTACTAGCGGGAGCTCCTACGAGCAGTACTTC. It codes for CSTTSGSSYEQYF.